Listed below are T cell receptor beta chains from one sample, sequenced in a study of OX40 agonist ivuxolimab in advanced cancers. The protocol was immunoSEQ multiplex PCR, while the TCRdb copy is restricted to in-frame clones and leaves out a portion. The sample lists about 100,000 clones, approximately 89% occurring once. Sequences were derived from CD4+ or CD8+ T cells sorted from blood, sampled in a trial of the OX40 agonist ivuxolimab. The receptors originated from an adult with an advanced solid tumor such as melanoma, head and neck, liver or kidney cancer. CDR3s include the opening cysteine and the closing phenylalanine or tryptophan. The D gene is left open where the match is weak. Clone size is stated in some rows and not others, as once, few, many or a class when expanded.

TRBV7-9	TRBD1	TRBJ2-1	.	TGTGCCAGCAGCACCAAAGGGGGCCCCCGAGGTGAGCAGTTCTTC	CASSTKGGPRGEQFF
TRBV7-2	.	TRBJ2-7	few	TGTGCCAGCAGCTTAGCTGCCGGTTCTACCTACGAGCAGTACTTC	CASSLAAGSTYEQYF
TRBV4-1	.	TRBJ2-1	.	TGCGCCAGCAAGAGACTTGCGGGGTTCAATGAGCAGTTCTTC	CASKRLAGFNEQFF
TRBV30	.	TRBJ1-2	.	TGTGCCTGGACAAATAACTATGGCTACACCTTC	CAWTNNYGYTF
TRBV28	.	TRBJ2-2	.	TGTGCCAGCACTCTCCCAACCGGGGAGCTGTTTTTT	CASTLPTGELFF
TRBV28	TRBD1	TRBJ1-4	.	TGTGCCAGCAGTTTCGGGACAGGGGGCCGGGAAAAACTGTTTTTT	CASSFGTGGREKLFF
TRBV11-2	TRBD2	TRBJ2-3	few	TGTGCCAGCAGCTTAGTTGCGGGAGTTGGAGATACGCAGTATTTT	CASSLVAGVGDTQYF
TRBV6-5	.	TRBJ2-7	once	TGTGCCAGCATGAGTCCTCTGAGAAACGAGCAGTACTTC	CASMSPLRNEQYF
TRBV11-3	.	TRBJ2-1	.	TGTGCCAGCAGCCGGCCGGGAGCCCACTCCTCCTACAATGAGCAGTTCTTC	CASSRPGAHSSYNEQFF
TRBV7-6	TRBD2	TRBJ2-1	.	TGTGCCAGCAGCCCAGGTCCGGGACTAGATCTCGATGAGCAGTTCTTC	CASSPGPGLDLDEQFF
TRBV15	TRBD1	TRBJ1-5	.	TGTGCCACCAGCAGCCGATTGGGACAGGGGAGCAATCAGCCCCAGCATTTT	CATSSRLGQGSNQPQHF
TRBV18	.	TRBJ2-2	.	TGTGCCAGCTCACCGGGACTCAACACCGGGGAGCTGTTTTTT	CASSPGLNTGELFF
TRBV6-5	.	TRBJ1-1	.	TGTGCCAGCAGTTATTGGGGCGAGGTATCCACTGAAGCTTTCTTT	CASSYWGEVSTEAFF
TRBV7-2	TRBD1	TRBJ1-4	.	TGTGCCAGCAGCTTAGGTCCGGGACAGGGGCAACAACTGTTTTTT	CASSLGPGQGQQLFF
TRBV6-6	.	TRBJ2-7	.	TGTGCCAGCAGACCAGGGCAGGGAAGCTACGAGCAGTACTTC	CASRPGQGSYEQYF
TRBV15	.	TRBJ2-7	.	TGTGCCACCAGCAGAGATCCGGGGCCCTCCTACGAGCAGTACTTC	CATSRDPGPSYEQYF
TRBV2	TRBD1	TRBJ1-5	.	TGTGCCAGCAGTGACCCCAGGGGGCATCAGCCCCAGCATTTT	CASSDPRGHQPQHF
TRBV9	TRBD2	TRBJ2-3	.	TGTGCCAGCAGCGTTGGACTAGCGGGAGCGGCAGATACGCAGTATTTT	CASSVGLAGAADTQYF